Following are 25 T cell receptor beta chains from one sample sequenced in a study of blood T cell repertoires in COVID-19. Sequencing used immunoSEQ multiplex PCR; TCRdb keeps in-frame clones, though not all of them. The sample yields 34,000 or so clones, approximately 86% seen once. The sample taken for sequencing was peripheral blood. These TCRs come from a man aged 45-65 years with active or convalescent COVID-19.

V is TRBV11-2 and J is TRBJ2-7; no reliable D call. Trimming left V 5 bases short and J 2 bases short, with 10 bases between. Germline V gives CDR1 SGHAT, CDR2 FQNNGV. CDR3 length: 13 amino acids. CDR3 DNA sequence: TGTGCCAGCAGCCCCCCGTTCCCCTACGAGCAGTACTTC. Translation: CASSPPFPYEQYF.

This clone was seen only once. This rearrangement joins TRBV18 to TRBJ2-7; 10 positions agree with TRBD1. The CDR3 is made up of 14 amino acids. The germline gives CDR1 KGHSH, CDR2 LQKENI. Unmatched junction bases numbered 2, after V lost 3 bases and J lost 3 bases. The CDR3 sequence is CASSPGTGDYEQYF. CDR3 DNA sequence: TGTGCCAGCTCACCGGGGACAGGGGACTACGAGCAGTACTTC.

The chain uses TRBV15 and TRBJ2-3, with D perhaps matching TRBD1 (6 bases). The CDR3 has 16 residues. The germline V gene has CDR1 LNHNV and CDR2 YYDKDF (reference sequence). V was cut by 5 bases and J by 2 bases, with 17 bases left in between. This CDR3 is CATSQKGDTYTDTQYF. CDR3 in DNA: TGTGCCACCAGCCAAAAGGGGGACACCTACACAGATACGCAGTATTTT. Based on the CDR3 plus reference TRBV15 and TRBJ2-3, the full variable domain is DAMVIQNPRYQVTQFGKPVTLSCSQTLNHNVMYWYQQKSSQAPKLLFHYYDKDFNNEADTPDNFQSRRPNTSFCFLDIRSPGLGDTAMYLCATSQKGDTYTDTQYFGPGTRLTVL.

The chain employs TRBV7-8 and TRBJ2-3; D gene uncertain. This CDR3 region has 12 residues. Germline V gene data show CDR1 as SGHVS and CDR2 as FQNEAQ. Trimming stripped 6 bases from V and 5 bases from J, with 9 bases between. In DNA form, the CDR3 reads TGTGCCAGCAGGCCCGACTTAGATACGCAGTATTTT. Translation gives CASRPDLDTQYF. Looking up the rest from reference TRBV7-8 and TRBJ2-3 gives the full variable domain: GAGVSQSPRYKVAKRGQDVALRCDPISGHVSLFWYQQALGQGPEFLTYFQNEAQLDKSGLPSDRFFAERPEGSVSTLKIQRTQQEDSAVYLCASRPDLDTQYFGPGTRLTVL.

The rearrangement joins TRBV30 to TRBJ2-6, with a weak D call TRBD2 (5 bases). The V gene lost 1 base and the J gene lost 0 bases, with 19 bases spanning the gap. The CDR3 totals 19 residues. The germline gives CDR1 GTSNPN, CDR2 SVGIG (reference sequence). CDR3 region: CAWSDRTARKFSGANVLTF. CDR3 bases: TGTGCCTGGAGTGATAGGACTGCCAGGAAATTCTCTGGGGCCAACGTCCTGACTTTC.

This chain connects TRBV6-2 or TRBV6-3 to TRBJ2-7, with D possibly matching TRBD1 (5 bases). Germline V gene data show CDR1 as MNHEY and CDR2 as SVGEGT. The V gene lost 2 bases and the J gene lost 3 bases, with 11 bases spanning the gap. There are 14 residues in the CDR3. The CDR3 sequence is CASSYPQAYYEQYF. CDR3 coding DNA: TGTGCCAGCAGTTACCCACAGGCTTACTACGAGCAGTACTTC.

This clone showed up just once. The chain couples TRBV20-1 to TRBJ2-7; 7 bases match TRBD1. CDR1 is DFQATT and CDR2 is SNEGSKA in the germline V gene (reference sequence). This CDR3 region has 12 residues. V shed 3 bases, J shed 4 bases, and the junction held 3 bases outside the gene matches. CDR3 loop: CSASEQGYEQYF. CDR3 DNA: TGCAGTGCTAGTGAACAGGGGTACGAGCAGTACTTC.

This sequence joins TRBV19 and TRBJ1-5; D is unclear. Trimming left V 5 bases short and J 3 bases short, with 14 bases between. This CDR3 comprises 15 residues. Germline lookup yields CDR1 LNHDA and CDR2 SQIVND (reference sequence). For the CDR3, the DNA is TGTGCCAGTAGTTCCTACAACAGTTACAATCAGCCCCAGCATTTT. Protein sequence: CASSSYNSYNQPQHF.

This clone was detected only a few times. This chain joins TRBV28 and TRBJ1-5; 7 nucleotides agree with TRBD1. The ends lost 6 bases at V and 4 bases at J; junction bases unmatched: 6. CDR3 size: 14 residues. CDR1 is MDHEN and CDR2 is SYDVKM in the germline V gene. Here the CDR3 reads CASSPDRENQPQHF. The CDR3 region has the DNA TGTGCCAGCAGCCCCGACAGGGAAAATCAGCCCCAGCATTTT. Full variable domain (outside the CDR3, taken from reference TRBV28 and TRBJ1-5): DVKVTQSSRYLVKRTGEKVFLECVQDMDHENMFWYRQDPGLGLRLIYFSYDVKMKEKGDIPEGYSVSREKKERFSLILESASTNQTSMYLCASSPDRENQPQHFGDGTRLSIL.

V is TRBV6-5 and J is TRBJ1-3; D not certain. In germline, CDR1 is MNHEY, CDR2 SVGAGI. The CDR3 length is 14 residues. Between the trimmed V and J ends, which lost 6 bases and 0 bases, there was a span of 9 bases. The CDR3 sequence: CASSLVSSGNTIYF. The CDR3, as DNA: TGTGCCAGCAGCTTGGTCAGCTCTGGAAACACCATATATTTT.

The J gene is TRBJ2-7, the V gene TRBV28; perhaps TRBD1 as D (6 bases). Trimming pared 6 bases from V and 0 bases from J, leaving 15 bases between. Germline V CDR1 and CDR2: MDHEN, SYDVKM. This CDR3 is 15 amino acids long. This CDR3 reads CASSPWTDYSYEQYF. The CDR3 coding sequence is TGTGCCAGCAGCCCCTGGACAGATTACTCCTACGAGCAGTACTTC.

The chain is built from TRBV6-5 and TRBJ1-6, with D perhaps matching TRBD1 (5 bases). The V and J ends lost 9 bases and 7 bases respectively, with 16 bases between them. The CDR3 is 14 amino acids. Germline V gene lookup returns CDR1 MNHEY and CDR2 SVGAGI. The CDR3 DNA reads TGTGCCAGTAGAAATTTTGGGGGGAATTCACCCCTCCACTTT. Its protein is CASRNFGGNSPLHF.

The chain employs TRBV28 and TRBJ2-2; possible D gene TRBD1, 6 bases. V lost 10 bases to trimming and J lost 4 bases, with 13 bases between them. In germline, CDR1 is MDHEN, CDR2 SYDVKM. The CDR3 is 13 amino acids. The CDR3 loop reads CATLDSFTGELFF. The CDR3 bases are TGTGCCACCCTGGACAGTTTCACCGGGGAGCTGTTTTTT.

The chain links TRBV10-3 to TRBJ2-3; TRBD1 agrees at 9 bases. CDR3 length: 16 amino acids. From germline, CDR1 is ENHRY and CDR2 SYGVKD. J gave up 1 base and V 0 bases, and 2 bases lay outside the gene matches. The CDR3 loop is CAISESRDRGTDTQYF. The CDR3, as DNA: TGTGCCATCAGTGAGTCGAGGGACAGGGGCACAGATACGCAGTATTTT.

This clone occurred a few times. V gene TRBV4-1 combines with J gene TRBJ2-7, with 9 bases that match TRBD2. CDR1 and CDR2 from the germline V gene are MGHRA and YSYEKL. V lost 1 base to trimming and J lost 1 base; unmatched junction nucleotides: 2. The CDR3 totals 15 residues. CDR3 sequence (DNA): TGCGCCAGCAGCCAAGGACTAGCGGCGTCCTACGAGCAGTACTTC. Translation: CASSQGLAASYEQYF.

The chain couples TRBV27 to TRBJ1-4; maybe TRBD1 (5 bases). The CDR3 consists of 15 residues. V was pared by 8 bases and J by 0 bases, with 13 bases between. Germline CDR1 MNHEY, CDR2 SMNVEV (reference sequence). CDR3 bases: TGTGCCAGCGGGGGGAGCGGCGCAACTAATGAAAAACTGTTTTTT. Protein product: CASGGSGATNEKLFF.

V gene TRBV11-2 combines with J gene TRBJ2-1; D is perhaps TRBD1 (7 bases). CDR3 length equals 17 residues. The germline gives CDR1 SGHAT, CDR2 FQNNGV. Trimming cost V 5 bases and J 1 base, with 18 bases left between them. The CDR3 coding sequence is TGTGCCAGCAGCCACGATTCAGGGGGGAAATCCTACAATGAGCAGTTCTTC. Its protein product is CASSHDSGGKSYNEQFF.

V and J are TRBV28 and TRBJ2-7; 12 bases are shared with TRBD1. This CDR3 comprises 15 residues. Germline loops: CDR1 MDHEN, CDR2 SYDVKM. With V trimmed by 2 bases and J by 3 bases, 2 bases remained unmatched. The CDR3 is CASSLGTGGRYEQYF. The CDR3 nucleotides are TGTGCCAGCAGTTTAGGGACAGGGGGCCGCTACGAGCAGTACTTC.

This clone was counted once. This rearrangement joins TRBV5-1 to TRBJ2-1; 7 bases fit TRBD2. CDR1 is SGHRS, CDR2 YFSETQ, per germline. With V trimmed by 4 bases and J by 7 bases, 8 bases remained unmatched. The CDR3 loop spans 14 amino acids. CDR3 DNA sequence: TGCGCCAGCAGCCGGACACCCGGGGGGAATGAGCAGTTCTTC. It specifies CASSRTPGGNEQFF.

The rearrangement links TRBV7-2 to TRBJ2-1, with 11 bases aligning to TRBD2. V lost 2 bases and J lost 4; bases outside the gene matches: 4. The CDR3 sequence is 16 residues long. CDR1 is SGHTA and CDR2 is FQGNSA in the germline V gene. The CDR3 sequence is CASSLTGLAAYNEQFF. CDR3 sequence (DNA): TGTGCCAGCAGCTTAACGGGACTAGCGGCTTACAATGAGCAGTTCTTC.

The chain has TRBV5-4 and TRBJ1-6, with D unresolved. Germline CDR1 and CDR2: SGHNT and YYREEE (reference sequence). The CDR3 has 14 amino acids. Trimming took 1 base from V and 8 from J, leaving 10 bases between them. In DNA form, the CDR3 reads TGTGCCAGCAGCTTGAGGAATCGGGATTCACCCCTCCACTTT. This translates into CASSLRNRDSPLHF.

The chain employs TRBV5-1 and TRBJ2-5; D might be TRBD1 (6 bases). This CDR3 is 16 amino acids long. V lost 4 bases and J 3 bases, leaving 19 bases between the germline ends. The germline gives CDR1 SGHRS, CDR2 YFSETQ. CDR3 residues: CASSGSTGWSEETQYF. In DNA, the CDR3 is TGCGCCAGCAGCGGATCGACAGGATGGAGTGAAGAGACCCAGTACTTC. The full variable domain, completed using reference TRBV5-1 and TRBJ2-5, is KAGVTQTPRYLIKTRGQQVTLSCSPISGHRSVSWYQQTPGQGLQFLFEYFSETQRNKGNFPGRFSGRQFSNSRSEMNVSTLELGDSALYLCASSGSTGWSEETQYFGPGTRLLVL.

The V call is TRBV5-4, the J call TRBJ2-5, with TRBD2 matching over 7 bases. This CDR3 spans 15 amino acids. Trimming removed 1 base from V and 3 bases from J; junction bases left unmatched: 6. Per the germline V gene, CDR1 is SGHNT and CDR2 is YYREEE (reference sequence). CDR3 bases: TGTGCCAGCAGCTTGCTGGGGAGGGGAGAAGAGACCCAGTACTTC. Translation gives CASSLLGRGEETQYF. The whole variable domain, filled in from reference TRBV5-4 and TRBJ2-5, reads ETGVTQSPTHLIKTRGQQVTLRCSSQSGHNTVSWYQQALGQGPQFIFQYYREEENGRGNFPPRFSGLQFPNYSSELNVNALELDDSALYLCASSLLGRGEETQYFGPGTRLLVL.

V usage is TRBV27 and J usage is TRBJ1-6, with unresolved D. Germline V gene data show CDR1 as MNHEY and CDR2 as SMNVEV (reference sequence). CDR3 size: 16 residues. The V end lost 7 bases, the J end lost 3 bases, and 16 bases lay between the germline ends. CDR3 DNA sequence: TGTGCCAGCACCCTTCGGAATGGGCTCTATAATTCACCCCTCCACTTT. Translation: CASTLRNGLYNSPLHF.

Only one count was recorded for this clone. The gene calls are TRBV6-1 and TRBJ2-7; tentatively, D is TRBD1 (5 bases). Trimming stripped 1 base from V and 2 bases from J, with 12 bases between. Per germline, CDR1 MNHNS and CDR2 SASEGT. The CDR3 covers 15 residues. The CDR3 loop reads CASSEDRSSPYEQYF. CDR3 coding DNA: TGTGCCAGCAGTGAAGACAGGTCTTCCCCCTACGAGCAGTACTTC.